This is a list of T cell receptor beta chains from one sample in a study of blood T cells in healthy people across ages. TCRdb fed the 5' RACE reads into MiXCR, producing one record per CDR3 protein. The table records 700,000 to 900,000 distinct CDR3 sequences, roughly 50% of them present only once. Sequencing was done on a sample of blood. The source of these receptors is an elderly man in good health. The CDR3 runs from the conserved cysteine through the conserved F or W. Each record gives: J gene, D gene, V gene, clone size, CDR3 protein, CDR3 DNA. D genes are given only for firm matches. Clone size appears in some rows only: once, few, many, or a class for an expanded clone.

>TRBJ2-7|.|TRBV2|.
CASSVAEYEQYF
TGTGCCAGCAGTGTTGCGGAGTACGAGCAGTACTTC
>TRBJ2-7|.|TRBV4-1|few
CASSQIASEQYF
TGCGCCAGCAGCCAAATAGCGTCCGAGCAGTACTTC
>TRBJ2-7|TRBD2|TRBV6-1|.
CASSAGTSGSYEQNF
TGTGCCAGCAGTGCCGGGACTAGCGGGTCCTACGAGCAGAACTTC
>TRBJ2-1|.|TRBV14|.
CASSQEGHSMNDEQFF
TGTGCCAGCAGCCAAGAGGGCCACAGTATGAACGATGAGCAGTTCTTC
>TRBJ1-2|.|TRBV6-5|few
CASSRGQLNYGYTF
TGTGCCAGCAGCCGAGGACAGCTCAACTATGGCTACACCTTC
>TRBJ1-2|.|TRBV6-5|.
CASTRRADYGYTF
TGTGCCAGCACCCGGAGGGCGGACTATGGCTACACCTTC
>TRBJ1-6|.|TRBV25-1|.
CASSREVNNSPLHF
TGTGCCAGCAGTCGGGAGGTCAATAATTCACCCCTCCACTTT
>TRBJ2-1|TRBD2|TRBV6-1|.
CASNPGTSGSYNEQFF
TGTGCCAGCAACCCGGGGACTAGCGGTTCCTACAATGAGCAGTTCTTC
>TRBJ2-7|.|TRBV20-1|few
CSAPSSGTLTYEQYF
TGCAGTGCTCCGTCATCCGGGACACTGACCTACGAGCAGTACTTC
>TRBJ1-4|.|TRBV18|.
CASSPPAQPNEKLFF
TGTGCCAGCTCACCACCGGCACAGCCTAATGAAAAACTGTTTTTT
>TRBJ1-4|.|TRBV6-6|few
CASSYSADEKLFF
TGTGCCAGCAGTTACTCGGCCGATGAAAAACTGTTTTTT
>TRBJ2-5|.|TRBV11-2|.
CASSLAQLGGEETQYF
TGTGCCAGCAGCTTAGCCCAACTAGGAGGAGAAGAGACCCAGTACTTC
>TRBJ2-5|TRBD2|TRBV20-1|few
CSAEGLAGTKETQYF
TGCAGTGCAGAGGGACTAGCGGGAACCAAAGAGACCCAGTACTTC
>TRBJ2-4|TRBD2|TRBV7-2|.
CASSPGGAGDSLREQYF
TGTGCCAGCAGCCCCGGGGGAGCGGGAGACTCTCTACGAGAGCAGTACTTC
>TRBJ2-5|.|TRBV20-1|many
CSARRGETQYF
TGCAGCGCGCGACGCGGGGAGACCCAGTACTTC
>TRBJ1-2|.|TRBV20-1|.
CSAREGIGGYTF
TGCAGTGCTAGAGAAGGGATCGGGGGCTACACCTTC
>TRBJ2-5|.|TRBV3-1|.
CASSQVITGSQSFQYF
TGTGCCAGCAGCCAAGTAATCACAGGCTCCCAAAGTTTCCAGTACTTC
>TRBJ1-2|TRBD1|TRBV7-8|.
CASSALRDRGYGYTF
TGTGCCAGCAGCGCCCTCCGGGACAGGGGTTATGGCTACACCTTC
>TRBJ2-3|TRBD2|TRBV7-6|.
CASSRLLAGVDRYAYF
TGTGCCAGCAGCCGCTTACTAGCGGGAGTCGACAGATACGCGTATTTT
>TRBJ2-3|.|TRBV7-9|few
CASLFTDTQYF
TGTGCCAGCTTGTTCACAGATACGCAGTATTTT
>TRBJ2-5|TRBD2|TRBV20-1|.
CSARDRISGRQETQYF
TGCAGTGCTAGAGATCGAATTAGCGGGAGGCAAGAGACCCAGTACTTC
>TRBJ2-1|.|TRBV11-2|.
CASSGSGTYNEQFF
TGTGCCAGCAGCGGGAGCGGAACCTACAATGAGCAGTTCTTC
>TRBJ1-6|TRBD1|TRBV18|.
CASSPTGTGDSPLHF
TGTGCCAGCTCACCAACCGGGACAGGCGATTCACCCCTCCACTTT
>TRBJ2-6|TRBD1|TRBV11-3|once
CASSLGQGIPAGATVLTF
TGTGCCAGCAGCTTGGGACAGGGAATACCCGCTGGGGCCACCGTCCTGACTTTC
>TRBJ2-5|TRBD2|TRBV9|few
CASSGLAGGLGAQYF
TGTGCCAGCAGCGGACTAGCGGGAGGGCTAGGGGCCCAGTACTTC
>TRBJ1-5|TRBD1|TRBV2|many
CASSPGQYNQPQHF
TGTGCCAGCAGTCCGGGACAGTACAATCAGCCCCAGCATTTT
>TRBJ2-7|.|TRBV6-5|.
CASSYQRVGYEQYF
TGTGCCAGCAGTTATCAGCGGGTCGGTTACGAGCAGTACTTC
>TRBJ2-7|.|TRBV6-1|.
CASSEVPDSPYEQYF
TGTGCCAGCAGTGAAGTCCCGGACTCGCCCTACGAGCAGTACTTC
>TRBJ2-7|.|TRBV6-5|.
CASSYSDKTYEQYF
TGTGCCAGCAGTTACTCAGACAAGACCTACGAGCAGTACTTC